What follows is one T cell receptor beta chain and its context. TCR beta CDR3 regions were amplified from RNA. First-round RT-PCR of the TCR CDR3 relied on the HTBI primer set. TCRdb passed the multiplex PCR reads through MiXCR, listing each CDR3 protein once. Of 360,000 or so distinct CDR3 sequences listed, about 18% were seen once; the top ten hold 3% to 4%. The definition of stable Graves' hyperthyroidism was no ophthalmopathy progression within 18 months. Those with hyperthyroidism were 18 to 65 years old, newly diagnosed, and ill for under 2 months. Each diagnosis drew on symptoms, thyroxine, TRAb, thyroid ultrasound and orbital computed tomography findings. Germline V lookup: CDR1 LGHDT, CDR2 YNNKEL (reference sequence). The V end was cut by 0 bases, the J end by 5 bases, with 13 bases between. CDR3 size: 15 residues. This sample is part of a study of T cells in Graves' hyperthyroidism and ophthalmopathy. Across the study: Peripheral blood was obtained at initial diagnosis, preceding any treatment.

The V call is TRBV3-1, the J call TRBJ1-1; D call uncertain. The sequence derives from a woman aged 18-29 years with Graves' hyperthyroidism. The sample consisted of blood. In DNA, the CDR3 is TGTGCCAGCAGCCAAGATGCTGCATTGAGGACTGAAGCTTTCTTT. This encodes CASSQDAALRTEAFF.